This TCR beta chain was sequenced in a study of radiotherapy plus CTLA-4 blockade in lung cancer. Looking at the study overall: Overall, 18% of patients showed an objective response, while around 34% attained disease control.

In chemo-refractory metastatic non-small-cell lung cancer, patients got ipilimumab CTLA-4 blockade together with focal radiation. Study-wide points: Clones derived from tumor TCRs expanded in blood after radiotherapy plus ipilimumab. The best predictor of response was reported to be early blood T cell clone dynamics, with interferon-beta.

Produced via immunoSEQ multiplex PCR; TCRdb's table is partial and in-frame only. The repertoire holds about 60,000 clones, with 77% as singletons. As for this clone: What it binds is not known.

The CDR3 consists of 14 residues. Germline V gene lookup returns CDR1 LNHDA and CDR2 SQIVND (reference sequence). V gave up 6 bases and J gave up 9 bases; unmatched junction bases: 9. The sequence derives from a human donor with non-small cell lung cancer who had a partial response to radiotherapy plus ipilimumab. The gene calls are TRBV19 and TRBJ2-1; 9 nucleotides agree with TRBD1. The source material was peripheral blood, sampled from a patient treated with radiotherapy plus ipilimumab. CDR3: CASSLVGTGLEQFF. The CDR3 DNA reads TGTGCCAGTAGCCTCGTCGGGACAGGGCTTGAGCAGTTCTTC.